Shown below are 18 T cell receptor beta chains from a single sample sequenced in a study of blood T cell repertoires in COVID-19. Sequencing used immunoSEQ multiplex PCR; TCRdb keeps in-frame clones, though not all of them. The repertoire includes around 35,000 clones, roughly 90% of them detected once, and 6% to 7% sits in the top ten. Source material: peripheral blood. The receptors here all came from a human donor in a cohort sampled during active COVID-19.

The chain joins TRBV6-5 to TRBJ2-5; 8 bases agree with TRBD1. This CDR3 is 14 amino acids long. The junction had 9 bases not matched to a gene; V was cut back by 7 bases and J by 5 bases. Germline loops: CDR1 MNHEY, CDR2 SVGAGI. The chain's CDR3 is CASIGAGGRETQYF. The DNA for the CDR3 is TGTGCCAGCATAGGGGCAGGGGGCCGGGAGACCCAGTACTTC.

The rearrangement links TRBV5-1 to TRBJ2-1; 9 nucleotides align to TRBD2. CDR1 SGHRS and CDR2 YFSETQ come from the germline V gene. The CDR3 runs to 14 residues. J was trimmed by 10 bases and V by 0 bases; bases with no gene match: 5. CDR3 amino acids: CASSLEVAGAEQFF. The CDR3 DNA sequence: TGCGCCAGCAGCTTGGAGGTAGCGGGGGCCGAGCAGTTCTTC.

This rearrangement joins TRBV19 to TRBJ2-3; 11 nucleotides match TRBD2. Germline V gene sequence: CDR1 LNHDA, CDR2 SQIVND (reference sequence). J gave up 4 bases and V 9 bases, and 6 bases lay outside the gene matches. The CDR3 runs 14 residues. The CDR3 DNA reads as TGTGCCAGCAATGGACTAGCGGGTGCAGATACGCAGTATTTT. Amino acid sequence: CASNGLAGADTQYF.

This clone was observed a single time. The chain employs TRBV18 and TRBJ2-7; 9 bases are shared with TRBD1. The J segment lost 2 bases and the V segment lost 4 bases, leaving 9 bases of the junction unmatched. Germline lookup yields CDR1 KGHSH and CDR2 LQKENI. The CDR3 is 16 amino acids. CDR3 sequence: CASSLSRQGVTYEQYF. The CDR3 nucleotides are TGTGCCAGCTCACTATCCAGACAGGGGGTAACCTACGAGCAGTACTTC. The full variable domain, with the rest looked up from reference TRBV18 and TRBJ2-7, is NAGVMQNPRHLVRRRGQEARLRCSPMKGHSHVYWYRQLPEEGLKFMVYLQKENIIDESGMPKERFSAEFPKEGPSILRIQQVVRGDSAAYFCASSLSRQGVTYEQYFGPGTRLTVT.

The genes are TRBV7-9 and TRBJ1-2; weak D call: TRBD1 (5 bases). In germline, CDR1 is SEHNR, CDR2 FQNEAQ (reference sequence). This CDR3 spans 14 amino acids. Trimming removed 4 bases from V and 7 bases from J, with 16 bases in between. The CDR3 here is CASSSSGRDAGYTF. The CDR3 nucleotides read TGTGCCAGCAGCTCCTCCGGGAGGGACGCTGGCTACACCTTC.

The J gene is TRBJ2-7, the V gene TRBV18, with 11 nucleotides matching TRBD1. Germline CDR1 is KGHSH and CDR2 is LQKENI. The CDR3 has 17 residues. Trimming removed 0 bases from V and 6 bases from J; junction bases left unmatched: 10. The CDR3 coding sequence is TGTGCCAGCTCACCACCGTTTGGGACAGGGGGTCTCGGCGAGCAGTACTTC. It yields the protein CASSPPFGTGGLGEQYF. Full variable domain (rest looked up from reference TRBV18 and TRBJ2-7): NAGVMQNPRHLVRRRGQEARLRCSPMKGHSHVYWYRQLPEEGLKFMVYLQKENIIDESGMPKERFSAEFPKEGPSILRIQQVVRGDSAAYFCASSPPFGTGGLGEQYFGPGTRLTVT.

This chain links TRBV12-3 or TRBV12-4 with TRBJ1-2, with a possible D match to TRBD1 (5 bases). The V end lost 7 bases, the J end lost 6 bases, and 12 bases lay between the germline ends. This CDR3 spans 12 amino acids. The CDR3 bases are TGTGCCAGCACCCAGGGCAGGCATGGCTACACCTTC. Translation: CASTQGRHGYTF.

The CDR3, as DNA: TGTGCCAGCAGTCGATACAGGGGTTCCTACGAGCAGTACTTC. Residues: CASSRYRGSYEQYF. The chain combines TRBV6-6 with TRBJ2-7, with TRBD1 matching over 7 bases. The germline gives CDR1 MNHNY, CDR2 SVGAGI (reference sequence). The ends lost 5 bases at V and 1 base at J; junction bases unmatched: 5. CDR3 length: 14 amino acids.

CDR3 in amino acids: CASSPGQDQPQHF. The DNA of the CDR3 is TGTGCCAGCTCACCAGGACAGGATCAGCCCCAGCATTTT. The chain has TRBV18 and TRBJ1-5; 7 bases line up with TRBD1. Germline V gene lookup returns CDR1 KGHSH and CDR2 LQKENI. With V trimmed by 2 bases and J by 5 bases, 0 bases remained unmatched. The CDR3 runs 13 residues.

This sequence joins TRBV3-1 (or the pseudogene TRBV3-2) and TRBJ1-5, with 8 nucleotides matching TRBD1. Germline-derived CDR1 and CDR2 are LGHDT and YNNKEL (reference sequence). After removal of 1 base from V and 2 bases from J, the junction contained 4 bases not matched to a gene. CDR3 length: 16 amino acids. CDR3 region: CASSQGGTGGNQPQHF. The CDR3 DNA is TGTGCCAGCAGCCAAGGGGGGACAGGCGGCAATCAGCCCCAGCATTTT.

CDR3 in amino acids: CATSRDQKETQYF. CDR3 in DNA: TGTGCCACCAGCAGAGATCAGAAAGAGACCCAGTACTTC. The chain uses TRBV15 and TRBJ2-5, with D unclear. Germline V gene data show CDR1 as LNHNV and CDR2 as YYDKDF (reference sequence). Deletions cut 0 bases from V and 3 bases from J, with 5 bases between. This CDR3 contains 13 residues.

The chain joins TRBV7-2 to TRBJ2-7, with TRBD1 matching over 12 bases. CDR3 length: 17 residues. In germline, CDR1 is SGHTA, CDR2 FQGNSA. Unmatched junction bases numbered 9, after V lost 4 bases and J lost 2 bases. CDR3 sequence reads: CASSWGDRGRPPYEQYF. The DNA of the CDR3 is TGTGCCAGCAGCTGGGGGGACAGGGGGCGACCTCCCTACGAGCAGTACTTC.

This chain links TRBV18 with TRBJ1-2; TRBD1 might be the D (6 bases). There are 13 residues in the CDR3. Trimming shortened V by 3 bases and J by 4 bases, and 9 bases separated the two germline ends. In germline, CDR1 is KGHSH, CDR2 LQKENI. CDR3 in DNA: TGTGCCAGCTCACCCGACAGGCTCTATGGCTACACCTTC. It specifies CASSPDRLYGYTF.

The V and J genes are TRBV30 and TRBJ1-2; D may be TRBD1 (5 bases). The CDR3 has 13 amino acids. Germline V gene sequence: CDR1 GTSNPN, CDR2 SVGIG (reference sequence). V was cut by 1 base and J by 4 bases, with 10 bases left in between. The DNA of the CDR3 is TGTGCCTGGAGTGACTACAGGCCCTATGGCTACACCTTC. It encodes CAWSDYRPYGYTF.

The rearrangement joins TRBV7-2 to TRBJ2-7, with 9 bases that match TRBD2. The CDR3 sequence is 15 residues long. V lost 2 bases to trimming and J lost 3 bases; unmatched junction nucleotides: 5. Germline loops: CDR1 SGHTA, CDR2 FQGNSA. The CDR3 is CASSLTGLADYEQYF. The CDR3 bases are TGTGCCAGCAGCTTAACGGGACTAGCCGACTACGAGCAGTACTTC.

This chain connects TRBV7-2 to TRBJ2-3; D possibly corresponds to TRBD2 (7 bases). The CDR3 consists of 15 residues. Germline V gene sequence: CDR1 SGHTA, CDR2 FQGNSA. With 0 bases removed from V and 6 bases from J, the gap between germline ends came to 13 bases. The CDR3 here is CASSLAGGPWDTQYF. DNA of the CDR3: TGTGCCAGCAGCTTAGCGGGGGGGCCCTGGGATACGCAGTATTTT. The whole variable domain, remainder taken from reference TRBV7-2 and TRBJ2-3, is GAGVSQSPSNKVTEKGKDVELRCDPISGHTALYWYRQSLGQGLEFLIYFQGNSAPDKSGLPSDRFSAERTGGSVSTLTIQRTQQEDSAVYLCASSLAGGPWDTQYFGPGTRLTVL.

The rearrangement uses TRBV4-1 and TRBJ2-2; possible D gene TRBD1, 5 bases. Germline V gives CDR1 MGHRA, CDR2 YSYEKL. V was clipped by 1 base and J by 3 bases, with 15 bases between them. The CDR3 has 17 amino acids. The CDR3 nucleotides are TGCGCCAGCAGCCAAGGGGGCGTTCGGAGCTACACCGGGGAGCTGTTTTTT. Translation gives CASSQGGVRSYTGELFF.

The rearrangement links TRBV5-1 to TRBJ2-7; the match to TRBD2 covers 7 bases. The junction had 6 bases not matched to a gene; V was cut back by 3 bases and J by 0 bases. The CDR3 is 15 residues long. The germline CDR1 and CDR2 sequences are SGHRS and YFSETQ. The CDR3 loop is CASSSTWGGSYEQYF. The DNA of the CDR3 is TGCGCCAGCAGCTCAACCTGGGGGGGCTCCTACGAGCAGTACTTC.